This record looks at one TCR beta chain sequence and its context. These data originate in a study of blood T cell repertoires in COVID-19. The wider study: PBMCs, B-cell-depleted T cells, or T cells provided the cDNA or gDNA that made up the material.

Generated by immunoSEQ multiplex PCR, the TCRdb table keeps only in-frame clones and is missing some. Counted here are about 300,000 clones, 70% to 90% occurring once; the ten biggest clones make up roughly 6.1%. In Seattle, patients joined the study during active infection and were tracked longitudinally. With 4 bases clipped from V and 4 bases from J, the junction kept 8 bases outside the gene matches. Germline values: CDR1 SGHAT, CDR2 FQNNGV. The CDR3 runs to 16 residues. The genes are TRBV11-2 and TRBJ2-3; 10 bases align to TRBD1. Sequencing input: peripheral blood. The sequence was obtained from a woman between 45 and 65 years old with COVID-19, enrolled during active disease. The CDR3 region has the DNA TGTGCCAGCAGCTCCCCTGGGGGGACAGGGGCAGATACGCAGTATTTT. Protein: CASSSPGGTGADTQYF.